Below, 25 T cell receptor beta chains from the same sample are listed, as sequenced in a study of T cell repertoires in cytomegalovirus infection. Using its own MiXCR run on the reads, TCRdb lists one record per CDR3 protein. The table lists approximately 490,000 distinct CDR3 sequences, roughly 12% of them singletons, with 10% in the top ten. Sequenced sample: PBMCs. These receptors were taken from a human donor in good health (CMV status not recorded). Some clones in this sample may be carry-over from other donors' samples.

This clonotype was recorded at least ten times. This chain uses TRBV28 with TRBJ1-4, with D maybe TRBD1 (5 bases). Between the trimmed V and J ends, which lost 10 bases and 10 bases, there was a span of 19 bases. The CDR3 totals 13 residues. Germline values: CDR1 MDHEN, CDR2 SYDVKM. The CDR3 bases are TGTGCCATTACCGGGACTCTTCCTTCAAAACTGTTTTTT. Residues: CAITGTLPSKLFF.

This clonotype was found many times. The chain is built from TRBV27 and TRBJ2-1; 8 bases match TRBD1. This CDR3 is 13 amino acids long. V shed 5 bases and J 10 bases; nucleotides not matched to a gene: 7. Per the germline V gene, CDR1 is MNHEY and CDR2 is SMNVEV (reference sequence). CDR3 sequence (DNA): TGTGCCAGCAGTCCAGCAGGGGGCTACGAGCAGTTCTTC. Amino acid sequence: CASSPAGGYEQFF.

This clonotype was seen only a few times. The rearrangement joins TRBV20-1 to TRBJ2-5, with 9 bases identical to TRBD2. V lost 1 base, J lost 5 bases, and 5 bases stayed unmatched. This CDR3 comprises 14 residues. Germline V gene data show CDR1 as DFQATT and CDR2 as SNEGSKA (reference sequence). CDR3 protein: CSARGRGGRETQYF. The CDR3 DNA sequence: TGCAGTGCTAGAGGGCGGGGGGGAAGGGAGACCCAGTACTTC.

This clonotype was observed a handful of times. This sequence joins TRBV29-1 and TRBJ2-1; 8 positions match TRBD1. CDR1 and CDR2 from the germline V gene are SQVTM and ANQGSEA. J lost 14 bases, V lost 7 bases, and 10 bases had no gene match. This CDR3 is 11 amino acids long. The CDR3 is CSGGQASKEFF. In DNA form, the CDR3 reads TGCAGCGGGGGACAGGCTTCCAAAGAGTTCTTC.

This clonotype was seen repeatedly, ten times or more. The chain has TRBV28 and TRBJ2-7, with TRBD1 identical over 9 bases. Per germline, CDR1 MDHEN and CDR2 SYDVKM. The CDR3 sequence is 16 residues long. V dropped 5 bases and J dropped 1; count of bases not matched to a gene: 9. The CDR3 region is CASSAPGQGSSYEQYF. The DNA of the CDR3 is TGTGCCAGCAGTGCTCCGGGACAGGGATCGTCCTACGAGCAGTACTTC.

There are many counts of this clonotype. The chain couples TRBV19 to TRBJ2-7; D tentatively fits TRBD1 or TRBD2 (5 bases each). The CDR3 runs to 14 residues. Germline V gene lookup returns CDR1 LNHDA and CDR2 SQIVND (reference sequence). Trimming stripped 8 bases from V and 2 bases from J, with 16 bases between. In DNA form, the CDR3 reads TGTGCCAGTGGGGACCCCTGGGATACCTACGAGCAGTACTTC. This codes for CASGDPWDTYEQYF. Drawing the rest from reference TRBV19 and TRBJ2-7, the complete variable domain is DGGITQSPKYLFRKEGQNVTLSCEQNLNHDAMYWYRQDPGQGLRLIYYSQIVNDFQKGDIAEGYSVSREKKESFPLTVTSAQKNPTAFYLCASGDPWDTYEQYFGPGTRLTVT.

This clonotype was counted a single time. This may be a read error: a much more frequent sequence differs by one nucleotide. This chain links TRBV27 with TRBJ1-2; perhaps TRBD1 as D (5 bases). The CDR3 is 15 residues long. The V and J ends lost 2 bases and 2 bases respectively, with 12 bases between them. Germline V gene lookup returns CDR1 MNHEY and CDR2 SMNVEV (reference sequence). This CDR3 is CASSLAPEGNYGYTF. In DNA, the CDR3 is TGTGCCAGCAGTTTAGCCCCAGAGGGGAACTATGGCTACACCTTC.

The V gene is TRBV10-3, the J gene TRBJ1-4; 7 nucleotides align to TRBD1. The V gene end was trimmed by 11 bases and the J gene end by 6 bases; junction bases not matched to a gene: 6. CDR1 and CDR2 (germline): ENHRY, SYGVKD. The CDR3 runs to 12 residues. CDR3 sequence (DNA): TGTGCCGCGGGACAGTGGGATGAAAAACTGTTTTTT. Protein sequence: CAAGQWDEKLFF.

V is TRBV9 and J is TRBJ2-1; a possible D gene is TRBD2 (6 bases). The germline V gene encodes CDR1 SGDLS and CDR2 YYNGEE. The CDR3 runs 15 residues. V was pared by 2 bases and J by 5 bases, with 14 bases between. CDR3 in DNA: TGTGCCAGCAGCGTCTCGGGAGTGGGTCACAATGAGCAGTTCTTC. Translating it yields CASSVSGVGHNEQFF.

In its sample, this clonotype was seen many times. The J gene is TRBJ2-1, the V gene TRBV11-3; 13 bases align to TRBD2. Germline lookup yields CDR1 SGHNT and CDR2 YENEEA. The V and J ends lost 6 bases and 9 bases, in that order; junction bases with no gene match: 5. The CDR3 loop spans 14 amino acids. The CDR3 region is CASSGLAGVSEQFF. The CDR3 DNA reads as TGTGCCAGCAGTGGACTAGCGGGAGTGAGTGAGCAGTTCTTC.

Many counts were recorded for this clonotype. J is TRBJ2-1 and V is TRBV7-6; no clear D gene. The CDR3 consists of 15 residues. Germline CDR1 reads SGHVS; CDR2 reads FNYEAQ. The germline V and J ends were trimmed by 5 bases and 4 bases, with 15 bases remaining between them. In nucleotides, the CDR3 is TGTGCCAGCAGCCCAGCCCCGGACGGGTACAATGAGCAGTTCTTC. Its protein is CASSPAPDGYNEQFF.

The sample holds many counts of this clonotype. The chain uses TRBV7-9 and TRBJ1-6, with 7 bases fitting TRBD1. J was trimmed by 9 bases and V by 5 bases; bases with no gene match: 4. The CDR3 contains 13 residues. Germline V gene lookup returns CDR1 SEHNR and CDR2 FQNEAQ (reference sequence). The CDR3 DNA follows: TGTGCCAGCAGCCCCCGACAGGGTTCACCCCTCCACTTT. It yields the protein CASSPRQGSPLHF.

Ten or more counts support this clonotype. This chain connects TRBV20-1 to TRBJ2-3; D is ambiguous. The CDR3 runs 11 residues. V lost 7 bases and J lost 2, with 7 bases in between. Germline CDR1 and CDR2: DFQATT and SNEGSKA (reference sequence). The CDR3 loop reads CSELTTDTQYF. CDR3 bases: TGCAGTGAGCTCACCACAGATACGCAGTATTTT.

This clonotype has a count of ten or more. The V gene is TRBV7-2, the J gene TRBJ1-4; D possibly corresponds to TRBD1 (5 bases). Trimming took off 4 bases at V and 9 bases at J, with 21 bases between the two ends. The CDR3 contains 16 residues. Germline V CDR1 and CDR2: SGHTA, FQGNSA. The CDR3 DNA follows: TGTGCCAGCAGCTCTACTCCAGGGCTCCATGGTCAAAAACTGTTTTTT. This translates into CASSSTPGLHGQKLFF.

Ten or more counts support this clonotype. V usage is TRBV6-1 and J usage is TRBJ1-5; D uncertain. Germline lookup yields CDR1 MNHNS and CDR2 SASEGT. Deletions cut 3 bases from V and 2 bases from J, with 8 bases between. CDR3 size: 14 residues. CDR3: CASSEGGGNQPQHF. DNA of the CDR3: TGTGCCAGCAGTGAGGGTGGGGGCAATCAGCCCCAGCATTTT.

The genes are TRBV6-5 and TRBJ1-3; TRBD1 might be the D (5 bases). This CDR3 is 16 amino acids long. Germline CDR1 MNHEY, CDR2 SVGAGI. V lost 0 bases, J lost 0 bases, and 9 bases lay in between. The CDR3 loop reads CASSYSMGVSGNTIYF. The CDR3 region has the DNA TGTGCCAGCAGTTACTCGATGGGGGTCTCTGGAAACACCATATATTTT.

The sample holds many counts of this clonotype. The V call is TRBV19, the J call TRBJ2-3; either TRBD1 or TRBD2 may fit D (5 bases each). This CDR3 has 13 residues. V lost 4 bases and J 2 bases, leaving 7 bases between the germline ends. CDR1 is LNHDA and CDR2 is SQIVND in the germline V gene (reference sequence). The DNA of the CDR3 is TGTGCCAGTAGTAGGGGGAACACAGATACGCAGTATTTT. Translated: CASSRGNTDTQYF. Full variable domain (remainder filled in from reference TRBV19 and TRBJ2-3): DGGITQSPKYLFRKEGQNVTLSCEQNLNHDAMYWYRQDPGQGLRLIYYSQIVNDFQKGDIAEGYSVSREKKESFPLTVTSAQKNPTAFYLCASSRGNTDTQYFGPGTRLTVL.

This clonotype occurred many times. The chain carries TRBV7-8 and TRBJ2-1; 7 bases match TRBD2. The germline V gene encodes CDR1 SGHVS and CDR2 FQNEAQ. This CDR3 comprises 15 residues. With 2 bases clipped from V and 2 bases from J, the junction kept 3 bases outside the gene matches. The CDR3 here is CASSLSSGTYNEQFF. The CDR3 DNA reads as TGTGCCAGCAGCTTATCCAGCGGGACCTACAATGAGCAGTTCTTC.

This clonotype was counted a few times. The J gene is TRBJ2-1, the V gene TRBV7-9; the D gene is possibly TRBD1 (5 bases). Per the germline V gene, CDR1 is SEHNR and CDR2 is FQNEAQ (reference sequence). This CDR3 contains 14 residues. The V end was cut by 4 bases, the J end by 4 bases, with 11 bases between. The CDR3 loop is CASSSATVYNEQFF. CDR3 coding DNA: TGTGCCAGCAGCTCGGCGACAGTATACAATGAGCAGTTCTTC.

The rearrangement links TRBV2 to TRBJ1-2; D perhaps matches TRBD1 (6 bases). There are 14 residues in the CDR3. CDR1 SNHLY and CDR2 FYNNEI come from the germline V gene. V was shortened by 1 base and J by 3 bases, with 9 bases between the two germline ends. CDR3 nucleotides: TGTGCCAGCAGTGAAGTGGGGGCAGACTATGGCTACACCTTC. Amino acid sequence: CASSEVGADYGYTF.

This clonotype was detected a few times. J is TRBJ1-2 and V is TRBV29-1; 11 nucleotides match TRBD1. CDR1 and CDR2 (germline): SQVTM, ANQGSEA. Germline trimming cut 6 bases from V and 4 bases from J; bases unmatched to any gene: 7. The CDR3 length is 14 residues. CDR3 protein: CSVARTGGPYGYTF. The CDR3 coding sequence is TGCAGCGTCGCCAGGACAGGGGGCCCCTATGGCTACACCTTC. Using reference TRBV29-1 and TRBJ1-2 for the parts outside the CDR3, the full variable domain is SAVISQKPSRDICQRGTSLTIQCQVDSQVTMMFWYRQQPGQSLTLIATANQGSEATYESGFVIDKFPISRPNLTFSTLTVSNMSPEDSSIYLCSVARTGGPYGYTFGSGTRLTVV.

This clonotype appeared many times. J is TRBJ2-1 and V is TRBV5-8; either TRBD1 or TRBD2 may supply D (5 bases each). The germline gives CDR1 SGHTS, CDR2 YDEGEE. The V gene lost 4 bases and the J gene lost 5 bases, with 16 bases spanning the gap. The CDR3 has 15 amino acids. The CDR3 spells CASSLGDLGHNEQFF. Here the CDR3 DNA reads TGTGCCAGCAGCCTGGGGGACCTAGGGCACAATGAGCAGTTCTTC.

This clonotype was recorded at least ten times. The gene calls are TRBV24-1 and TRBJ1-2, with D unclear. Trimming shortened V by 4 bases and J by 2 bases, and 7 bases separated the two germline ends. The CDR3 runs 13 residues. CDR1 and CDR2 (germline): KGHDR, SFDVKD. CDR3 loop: CATSDRANYGYTF. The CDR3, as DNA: TGTGCCACCAGTGACCGGGCCAACTATGGCTACACCTTC.

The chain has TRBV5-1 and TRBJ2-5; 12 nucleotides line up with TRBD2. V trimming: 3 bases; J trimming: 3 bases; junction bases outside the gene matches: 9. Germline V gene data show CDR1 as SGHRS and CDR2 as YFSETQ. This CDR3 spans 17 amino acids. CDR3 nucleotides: TGCGCCAGCAGCTCGGGATCTGGACTAGCGGGGAAAGAGACCCAGTACTTC. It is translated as CASSSGSGLAGKETQYF.

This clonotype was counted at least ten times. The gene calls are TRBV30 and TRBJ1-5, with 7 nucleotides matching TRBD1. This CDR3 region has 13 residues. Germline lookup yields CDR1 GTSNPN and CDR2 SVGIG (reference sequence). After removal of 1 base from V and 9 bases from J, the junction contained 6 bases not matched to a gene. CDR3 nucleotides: TGTGCCTGGAGTGGGAGGGGGCGAAGGCCCCAGCATTTT. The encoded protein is CAWSGRGRRPQHF.